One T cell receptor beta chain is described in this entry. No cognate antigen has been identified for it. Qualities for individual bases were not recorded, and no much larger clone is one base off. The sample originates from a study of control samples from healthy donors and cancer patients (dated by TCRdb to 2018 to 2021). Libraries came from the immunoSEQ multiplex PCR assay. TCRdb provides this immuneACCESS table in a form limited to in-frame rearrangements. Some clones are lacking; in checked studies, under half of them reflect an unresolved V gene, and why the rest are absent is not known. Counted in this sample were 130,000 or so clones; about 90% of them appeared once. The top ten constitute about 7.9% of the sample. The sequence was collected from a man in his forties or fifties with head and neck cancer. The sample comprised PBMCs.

The bases are TGTGCCAGTAGTATGGGTACTAGCGGCGAGACCCAGTACTTC. Translated, it gives CASSMGTSGETQYF. The chain is encoded by TRBV19 joined to TRBJ2-5, with 8 central nucleotides matching TRBD2. Ends trimmed: V by 3 bases, J by 5 bases; bases unmatched to a gene: 5. Taken from the germline V gene (reference sequence), the CDR1 and CDR2 loops are LNHDA and SQIVND. The CDR3 covers 14 residues, taking in both the cysteine and the phenylalanine. Left in the record is the CDR3 DNA by itself, 42 bases read in frame from the first base.